The entry below gives a single TCR beta chain sequence along with its context. Its specificity is not known. Researchers ran the PCR with 60 Vbeta and 13 Jbeta primers. The method was immunoSEQ multiplex PCR; TCRdb's version includes in-frame clones alone and lacks a portion of them. The data hold 90,000 to 140,000 clones, with around four fifths observed a single time. The V and J ends lost 3 bases and 2 bases respectively, with 7 bases between them. The length of the CDR3 is 13 residues. Germline V lookup: CDR1 ENHRY, CDR2 SYGVKD. The data were taken from a study of cytomegalovirus exposure and HLA in healthy donors. Study-level results: In most subjects, TCR beta sequences reportedly gave accurate predictions of HLA-A and HLA-B alleles.

The sequenced sample consisted of PBMCs. This TCR was sampled from a woman in her forties in good health and CMV-seropositive. The gene calls are TRBV10-3 and TRBJ1-2, with D maybe TRBD1 (5 bases). CDR3 bases: TGTGCCATCAGTGACAGGGCCAACTATGGCTACACCTTC. The encoded protein is CAISDRANYGYTF.